Below, 21 T cell receptor beta chains from the same sample are listed, as sequenced in a study of T cells in Graves' hyperthyroidism and ophthalmopathy. RNA transcripts served as the template for amplifying TCR beta CDR3 regions. The primer set for the first-round RT-PCR of the TCR CDR3 was HTBI. One entry per CDR3 protein results from TCRdb running MiXCR on the multiplex PCR reads. The sample has about 690,000 distinct CDR3 sequences; 17% are singletons. Sequenced material: blood. The origin of the receptors is a man aged 45-65 years with Graves' hyperthyroidism.

The table lists this clonotype with many counts. The chain recombines TRBV28 with TRBJ1-2; 10 positions agree with TRBD1. This CDR3 comprises 17 residues. V lost 2 bases, J lost 3 bases, and 9 bases stayed unmatched. Germline CDR1 MDHEN, CDR2 SYDVKM. The CDR3 bases are TGTGCCAGCAGTTTACCCGGGACAGGGGTTATTTACTATGGCTACACCTTC. Its protein product is CASSLPGTGVIYYGYTF.

This clonotype was detected only a few times. The chain carries TRBV5-1 and TRBJ2-1; the D gene is possibly TRBD1 (5 bases). V lost 4 bases and J 6 bases, leaving 14 bases between the germline ends. Germline values: CDR1 SGHRS, CDR2 YFSETQ. The CDR3 totals 14 residues. The CDR3 DNA reads TGCGCCAGCAGCCCAACTTCGACAGTCAATGAGCAGTTCTTC. This gives the protein CASSPTSTVNEQFF.

In the case of this clonotype: An end of the junction does not agree with germline; a read error may underlie this. This chain uses TRBV28 with TRBJ2-1; the D gene is possibly TRBD2 (7 bases). CDR1 and CDR2 (germline): MDHEN, SYDVKM. The CDR3 is 15 residues long. The CDR3 nucleotides are TGTGCCTGCAGTTTTCGGGGGGCTCGTCGAAATGAGCAGTTCTTC. It codes for CACSFRGARRNEQFF.

This clonotype was counted a single time. The rearrangement links TRBV5-5 to TRBJ1-5; 10 bases line up with TRBD1. Germline loops: CDR1 SGHKS, CDR2 YYEKEE (reference sequence). Trimming cost V 4 bases and J 1 base; bases outside gene matches: 8. The CDR3 spans 17 residues. The CDR3 loop is CASSPGQGVLSNQPQHF. Here the CDR3 DNA reads TGTGCCAGCAGCCCCGGACAGGGGGTATTGAGCAATCAGCCCCAGCATTTT.

This clonotype has just a few counts. V gene TRBV30 combines with J gene TRBJ2-7, with D hard to call. Per germline, CDR1 GTSNPN and CDR2 SVGIG (reference sequence). The CDR3 is 11 amino acids. V lost 3 bases and J 7 bases, leaving 10 bases between the germline ends. The CDR3 DNA is TGTGCCTGGAGCCTACCGACTGAGCAGTACTTC. It translates to CAWSLPTEQYF.

This clonotype showed up just a few times. The J gene is TRBJ2-1, the V gene TRBV24-1; 7 bases map to TRBD1. J gave up 9 bases and V 5 bases, and 6 bases lay outside the gene matches. The CDR3 is 13 amino acids. Germline lookup yields CDR1 KGHDR and CDR2 SFDVKD. Here the CDR3 DNA reads TGTGCCACCAGTGTAGGGGGCCAGGGTGAGCAGTTCTTC. It translates to CATSVGGQGEQFF.

This clonotype showed up many times. The chain links TRBV7-8 to TRBJ1-5; 7 bases are shared with TRBD1. The junction had 6 bases not matched to a gene; V was cut back by 1 base and J by 6 bases. The CDR3 totals 15 residues. CDR1 SGHVS and CDR2 FQNEAQ come from the germline V gene. DNA of the CDR3: TGTGCCAGCAGCTTAGGACAGGGAGGGAGTCAGCCCCAGCATTTT. This sequence encodes CASSLGQGGSQPQHF. Looking up the rest from reference TRBV7-8 and TRBJ1-5 gives the full variable domain: GAGVSQSPRYKVAKRGQDVALRCDPISGHVSLFWYQQALGQGPEFLTYFQNEAQLDKSGLPSDRFFAERPEGSVSTLKIQRTQQEDSAVYLCASSLGQGGSQPQHFGDGTRLSIL.

This clonotype was counted between two and nine times. The CDR3 is CASSQRYAGGTYEQYF. CDR3 sequence (DNA): TGTGCCAGCAGCCAAAGGTACGCGGGGGGAACCTACGAGCAGTACTTC. The chain employs TRBV4-2 and TRBJ2-7; TRBD2 matches 8 bases. In germline, CDR1 is LGHNA, CDR2 YNFKEQ. Trimming cost V 2 bases and J 2 bases; bases outside gene matches: 8. The CDR3 loop spans 16 amino acids.

In its sample, this clonotype was seen many times. This chain joins TRBV2 and TRBJ2-2, with D tentatively TRBD2 (5 bases). Trimming took off 2 bases at V and 4 bases at J, with 14 bases between the two ends. The CDR3 totals 16 residues. Germline CDR1 SNHLY, CDR2 FYNNEI. The CDR3 spells CASSEWRAALTGELFF. Here the CDR3 DNA reads TGTGCCAGCAGTGAATGGAGAGCGGCCCTCACCGGGGAGCTGTTTTTT.

V and J are TRBV9 and TRBJ1-1, with 9 bases identical to TRBD1. CDR1 SGDLS and CDR2 YYNGEE come from the germline V gene. The J segment lost 4 bases and the V segment lost 4 bases, leaving 5 bases of the junction unmatched. The CDR3 is 14 residues long. DNA of the CDR3: TGTGCCAGCAGCTTCGGGACAGGGCCCACTGAAGCTTTCTTT. Encoded protein: CASSFGTGPTEAFF.

The sample holds a few counts of this clonotype. The chain recombines TRBV19 with TRBJ2-7; 9 nucleotides match TRBD2. Germline trimming cut 6 bases from V and 4 bases from J; bases unmatched to any gene: 7. Germline loops: CDR1 LNHDA, CDR2 SQIVND (reference sequence). This CDR3 region has 14 residues. CDR3 nucleotides: TGTGCCAGTAGAGCGACTAGCGGAAGATACGAGCAGTACTTC. Translation gives CASRATSGRYEQYF.

This clonotype was observed many times. V is TRBV28 and J is TRBJ2-7, with 9 nucleotides matching TRBD1. This CDR3 contains 13 residues. J gave up 4 bases and V 9 bases, and 7 bases lay outside the gene matches. Germline V CDR1 and CDR2: MDHEN, SYDVKM. The CDR3 coding sequence is TGTGCCAGTCGTGGGACAGGGATTTACGAGCAGTACTTC. Encoded protein: CASRGTGIYEQYF.

This clonotype was picked up many times. The chain recombines TRBV28 with TRBJ2-7, with TRBD1 matching over 9 bases. Germline CDR1 is MDHEN and CDR2 is SYDVKM. The CDR3 consists of 16 residues. The J segment lost 4 bases and the V segment lost 4 bases, leaving 11 bases of the junction unmatched. This CDR3 is CASSYTPPTGGYEQYF. Written as DNA, the CDR3 is TGTGCCAGCAGTTATACCCCCCCGACAGGGGGTTACGAGCAGTACTTC. Based on the CDR3 plus reference TRBV28 and TRBJ2-7, the full variable domain is DVKVTQSSRYLVKRTGEKVFLECVQDMDHENMFWYRQDPGLGLRLIYFSYDVKMKEKGDIPEGYSVSREKKERFSLILESASTNQTSMYLCASSYTPPTGGYEQYFGPGTRLTVT.

This clonotype showed up many times. The chain combines TRBV29-1 with TRBJ2-1, with D perhaps TRBD2 (8 bases). Trimming stripped 5 bases from V and 9 bases from J, with 23 bases between. The CDR3 has 15 residues. Germline V gene data show CDR1 as SQVTM and CDR2 as ANQGSEA. CDR3 nucleotides: TGCAGCGTTCCCAGGGGGGTAGCGGGATGGGGTGAGCAGTTCTTC. It translates to CSVPRGVAGWGEQFF.

This clonotype was seen many times. The rearrangement uses TRBV3-1 and TRBJ1-1; TRBD1 might be the D (6 bases). The CDR3 consists of 15 residues. Trimming took 0 bases from V and 3 from J, leaving 11 bases between them. Germline CDR1 reads LGHDT; CDR2 reads YNNKEL (reference sequence). The CDR3: CASSQDGGADTEAFF. In DNA form, the CDR3 reads TGTGCCAGCAGCCAAGATGGGGGGGCGGACACTGAAGCTTTCTTT.

In its sample, this clonotype was seen a few times. This chain uses TRBV28 with TRBJ2-1; maybe TRBD2 (5 bases). V dropped 6 bases and J dropped 2 bases, with 14 bases sitting between them. Germline values: CDR1 MDHEN, CDR2 SYDVKM. The CDR3 sequence is 15 residues long. The DNA for the CDR3 is TGTGCCAGCAGCGTAGACGGGAATCCCTACAATGAGCAGTTCTTC. Translated: CASSVDGNPYNEQFF. The whole variable domain, filled in from reference TRBV28 and TRBJ2-1, reads DVKVTQSSRYLVKRTGEKVFLECVQDMDHENMFWYRQDPGLGLRLIYFSYDVKMKEKGDIPEGYSVSREKKERFSLILESASTNQTSMYLCASSVDGNPYNEQFFGPGTRLTVL.

Comment on this clonotype: A much larger clone is a single base away; this may be a read error. V and J are TRBV5-1 and TRBJ2-3, with a possible D match to TRBD2 (6 bases). Germline values: CDR1 SGHRS, CDR2 YFSETQ. This CDR3 is built from 14 residues. This CDR3 is CVSSGGREWDTQYF. Written as DNA, the CDR3 is TGCGTCAGCAGCGGTGGCCGGGAGTGGGATACGCAGTATTTT.

This clonotype was found a few times. The chain is built from TRBV6-1 and TRBJ2-1; the D gene is possibly TRBD1 (7 bases). The CDR3 runs to 15 residues. Trimming removed 6 bases from V and 2 bases from J, with 14 bases in between. Germline lookup yields CDR1 MNHNS and CDR2 SASEGT. CDR3 bases: TGTGCCAGCAGGATGGGGGGACAGCCCTACAATGAGCAGTTCTTC. Protein sequence: CASRMGGQPYNEQFF.

This chain uses TRBV28 with TRBJ2-7, with 10 bases identical to TRBD1. The CDR3 is 15 residues long. The V segment lost 9 bases and the J segment 3 bases; nucleotides outside the gene matches: 11. From germline, CDR1 is MDHEN and CDR2 SYDVKM. The CDR3 DNA is TGTGCCAGTAGGGCCCGGGGACAGGGGCGCTACGAGCAGTACTTC. Its protein product is CASRARGQGRYEQYF.

Worth noting for this clonotype: A much larger clone is a single base away; this may be a read error. J is TRBJ2-2 and V is TRBV2; 8 bases fit TRBD2. CDR3 length: 15 amino acids. Per the germline V gene, CDR1 is SNHLY and CDR2 is FYNNEI. CDR3: CTSKGLAKITGELFF. The DNA of the CDR3 is TGTACCAGCAAAGGACTAGCAAAAATTACCGGGGAGCTGTTTTTT.

In this sample, this clonotype turned up many times. The CDR3 loop is CASSLFRNGYNSPLHF. CDR3 coding DNA: TGTGCCAGCAGCTTATTCCGAAATGGCTATAATTCACCCCTCCACTTT. The chain is built from TRBV7-9 and TRBJ1-6, with D uncertain. V lost 2 bases and J 3 bases, leaving 11 bases between the germline ends. Germline assignment: CDR1 SEHNR and CDR2 FQNEAQ (reference sequence). This CDR3 region has 16 residues.